Following are 24 T cell receptor beta chains from one sample sequenced in a study of CD8 T cells in Susac syndrome (dated by TCRdb to the late 2010s). Libraries were made using the immunoSEQ multiplex PCR assay. RNA was extracted with the RNeasy kit and roughly 0.45 to 1 ug was reverse transcribed using random hexamers. Using fastp at Q25 and MiXCR, TCRdb reprocessed the public reads and kept productive beta chains. CDR3 protein duplicates are merged, each entry listing the most common genes and DNA. For this sample there are 100,000 to 150,000 distinct CDR3 sequences; around 95% appear just once. The ten largest account for around 0.21% of the sample. The specimen was CD8+ T cells from PBMCs. These receptor sequences come from a human donor with Susac syndrome.

The J gene is TRBJ1-4, the V gene TRBV30; 8 bases agree with TRBD1. The CDR3 consists of 14 residues. Per the germline V gene, CDR1 is GTSNPN and CDR2 is SVGIG (reference sequence). Trimming at V came to 4 bases and at J to 8 bases, leaving 9 bases not matched to a gene. The CDR3 coding sequence is TGTGCCTGGAATCCCCAGGGGGCAGGAGAAAAACTGTTTTTT. Encoded protein: CAWNPQGAGEKLFF. The full variable domain, completed using reference TRBV30 and TRBJ1-4, is SQTIHQWPATLVQPVGSPLSLECTVEGTSNPNLYWYRQAAGRGLQLLFYSVGIGQISSEVPQNLSASRPQDRQFILSSKKLLLSDSGFYLCAWNPQGAGEKLFFGSGTQLSVL.

This chain connects TRBV30 to TRBJ2-7, with D tentatively TRBD1 (6 bases). With 0 bases removed from V and 2 bases from J, the gap between germline ends came to 11 bases. The CDR3 is made up of 14 amino acids. The germline V gene encodes CDR1 GTSNPN and CDR2 SVGIG (reference sequence). The CDR3: CAWSVEQGTYEQYF. In nucleotides, the CDR3 is TGTGCCTGGAGTGTGGAACAGGGAACCTACGAGCAGTACTTC.

This rearrangement joins TRBV9 to TRBJ1-4, with unresolved D. Germline CDR1 is SGDLS and CDR2 is YYNGEE. V lost 3 bases and J 5 bases, leaving 8 bases between the germline ends. This CDR3 comprises 13 residues. The CDR3 DNA follows: TGTGCCAGCAGCGCGGAGCCAAATGAAAAACTGTTTTTT. Amino acid sequence: CASSAEPNEKLFF.

The chain combines TRBV6-5 with TRBJ2-1; D possibly corresponds to TRBD1 (5 bases). The V and J ends lost 6 bases and 10 bases respectively, with 13 bases between them. CDR3 size: 12 residues. From germline, CDR1 is MNHEY and CDR2 SVGAGI. The CDR3: CASRSGKGEQFF. The DNA of the CDR3 is TGTGCCAGCAGGTCAGGGAAGGGGGAGCAGTTCTTC.

This chain joins TRBV2 and TRBJ2-4; D remains ambiguous. The CDR3 has 14 residues. CDR1 and CDR2 (germline): SNHLY, FYNNEI. V was pared by 1 base and J by 10 bases, with 14 bases between. The CDR3 is CASSEDPLPVIQYF. The CDR3 DNA follows: TGTGCCAGCAGTGAAGACCCCCTGCCAGTGATTCAGTACTTC.

V is TRBV9 and J is TRBJ2-2, with D uncertain. The CDR3 length is 14 residues. V was pared by 3 bases and J by 7 bases, with 13 bases between. The germline gives CDR1 SGDLS, CDR2 YYNGEE. CDR3 loop: CASSAPFVGGELFF. DNA of the CDR3: TGTGCCAGCAGCGCTCCGTTTGTGGGCGGGGAGCTGTTTTTT.

The gene calls are TRBV6-1 and TRBJ2-2; no reliable D call. The germline gives CDR1 MNHNS, CDR2 SASEGT. CDR3 size: 14 residues. Trimming took 3 bases from V and 5 from J, leaving 10 bases between them. The DNA for the CDR3 is TGTGCCAGCAGTGAGCGAATGGAGACCGGGGAGCTGTTTTTT. It specifies CASSERMETGELFF.

The chain recombines TRBV20-1 with TRBJ1-5; 8 bases are shared with TRBD1. From germline, CDR1 is DFQATT and CDR2 SNEGSKA (reference sequence). Losses at the gene ends were 6 bases for V and 4 bases for J; bases not matched to a gene: 11. The CDR3 totals 15 residues. CDR3 DNA sequence: TGCAGTGCCAACTGGGGACAGGAGTTAAATCAGCCCCAGCATTTT. Translation gives CSANWGQELNQPQHF.

V gene TRBV9 combines with J gene TRBJ2-1, with D unclear. The CDR3 runs to 15 residues. CDR1 is SGDLS, CDR2 YYNGEE, per germline. The ends were cut back, 0 bases at V and 3 bases at J, with 10 bases in the middle. The CDR3 DNA reads TGTGCCAGCAGCGTAGCTGACAACTACTACAATGAGCAGTTCTTC. Protein product: CASSVADNYYNEQFF.

Here the CDR3 reads CASSLGPGSYNSPLHF. For the CDR3, the DNA is TGTGCCAGCAGCTTAGGCCCGGGGTCCTATAATTCACCCCTCCACTTT. The chain links TRBV7-8 to TRBJ1-6; no clear D. The CDR3 covers 16 residues. Germline-derived CDR1 and CDR2 are SGHVS and FQNEAQ. V was shortened by 1 base and J by 1 base, with 8 bases between the two germline ends. Looking up the rest from reference TRBV7-8 and TRBJ1-6 gives the full variable domain: GAGVSQSPRYKVAKRGQDVALRCDPISGHVSLFWYQQALGQGPEFLTYFQNEAQLDKSGLPSDRFFAERPEGSVSTLKIQRTQQEDSAVYLCASSLGPGSYNSPLHFGNGTRLTVT.

The CDR3 protein is CASSVASGNEQYF. CDR3 DNA sequence: TGTGCCAGCAGCGTAGCTTCGGGCAACGAGCAGTACTTC. The chain has TRBV9 and TRBJ2-7; D remains ambiguous. The CDR3 sequence is 13 residues long. Trimming stripped 0 bases from V and 5 bases from J, with 9 bases between. Per the germline V gene, CDR1 is SGDLS and CDR2 is YYNGEE.

This clonotype has only one observation. The chain links TRBV2 to TRBJ2-5, with D hard to call. Trimming shortened V by 7 bases and J by 5 bases, and 17 bases separated the two germline ends. This CDR3 has 14 residues. Germline-derived CDR1 and CDR2 are SNHLY and FYNNEI. CDR3 nucleotide sequence: TGTGCCAGCAATCCCGATGCCCCGTCGGAGACCCAGTACTTC. Protein sequence: CASNPDAPSETQYF. Together with reference TRBV2 and TRBJ2-5, the CDR3 gives the full variable domain: EPEVTQTPSHQVTQMGQEVILRCVPISNHLYFYWYRQILGQKVEFLVSFYNNEISEKSEIFDDQFSVERPDGSNFTLKIRSTKLEDSAMYFCASNPDAPSETQYFGPGTRLLVL.

The gene calls are TRBV9 and TRBJ2-7; D is undetermined. Germline V gene lookup returns CDR1 SGDLS and CDR2 YYNGEE. CDR3 length: 15 residues. Trimming left V 4 bases short and J 4 bases short, with 18 bases between. The CDR3 sequence is CASSPRDKGVYEQYF. The CDR3 DNA follows: TGTGCCAGCAGCCCCCGTGATAAGGGTGTATACGAGCAGTACTTC.

This clonotype was detected once. The chain employs TRBV5-1 and TRBJ2-7; D not certain. The CDR3 covers 12 residues. From germline, CDR1 is SGHRS and CDR2 YFSETQ. V dropped 0 bases and J dropped 3 bases, with 4 bases sitting between them. CDR3 sequence: CASSLDLYEQYF. The CDR3 DNA reads as TGCGCCAGCAGCTTGGACCTCTACGAGCAGTACTTC.

The chain recombines TRBV6-1 with TRBJ2-5, with 11 bases aligning to TRBD1. Germline lookup yields CDR1 MNHNS and CDR2 SASEGT. After removal of 6 bases from V and 0 bases from J, the junction contained 6 bases not matched to a gene. The CDR3 is 16 residues long. In nucleotides, the CDR3 is TGTGCCAGCAGGTCGGGGACAGGGGGGTACCAAGAGACCCAGTACTTC. Translating gives CASRSGTGGYQETQYF.

The V and J genes are TRBV9 and TRBJ1-3; D not certain. CDR1 and CDR2 from the germline V gene are SGDLS and YYNGEE. Trimming removed 4 bases at V and 7 bases at J, with 18 bases between. This CDR3 is 15 amino acids long. CDR3: CASSSSTELRNTIYF. Here the CDR3 DNA reads TGTGCCAGCAGCTCTTCGACTGAGTTGAGGAACACCATATATTTT.

The CDR3 bases are TGTGCCAGCAGTCGACTGGGGGGGGAAGCTTTCTTT. Translating gives CASSRLGGEAFF. This chain uses TRBV6-5 with TRBJ1-1; tentatively, D is TRBD1 (5 bases). This CDR3 region has 12 residues. Deletions cut 5 bases from V and 8 bases from J, with 12 bases between. Germline V gene lookup returns CDR1 MNHEY and CDR2 SVGAGI.

The genes are TRBV6-1 and TRBJ1-6, with D possibly being TRBD1 (5 bases). The CDR3 covers 16 residues. V was clipped by 6 bases and J by 0 bases, with 12 bases between them. The germline V gene encodes CDR1 MNHNS and CDR2 SASEGT. In DNA, the CDR3 is TGTGCCAGCAGCCTTGGACACCGCTCCTATAATTCACCCCTCCACTTT. Encoded protein: CASSLGHRSYNSPLHF.

This clonotype was counted once. The CDR3 loop reads CASSLAGITSNEQFF. The DNA for the CDR3 is TGTGCCAGCTCCCTAGCGGGAATTACTAGCAATGAGCAGTTCTTC. V gene TRBV2 combines with J gene TRBJ2-1, with 9 bases aligning to TRBD2. After removal of 8 bases from V and 6 bases from J, the junction contained 11 bases not matched to a gene. The CDR3 totals 15 residues. The germline gives CDR1 SNHLY, CDR2 FYNNEI.

V usage is TRBV20-1 and J usage is TRBJ2-6; perhaps TRBD1 as D (5 bases). The CDR3 has 12 residues. Per the germline V gene, CDR1 is DFQATT and CDR2 is SNEGSKA (reference sequence). V lost 8 bases and J 4 bases, leaving 9 bases between the germline ends. For the CDR3, the DNA is TGCAGTAGGGGTGTGGGGGCCAACGTCCTGACTTTC. Protein: CSRGVGANVLTF.

The chain is built from TRBV25-1 and TRBJ2-7; no definite D call. Looked up from germline, CDR1 is MGHDK and CDR2 is SYGVNS. The V end lost 2 bases, the J end lost 2 bases, and 13 bases lay between the germline ends. CDR3 length: 15 amino acids. The CDR3 loop is CASSEVGEDTYEQYF. DNA for the CDR3: TGTGCCAGCAGTGAAGTTGGTGAAGACACCTACGAGCAGTACTTC.

The rearrangement joins TRBV29-1 to TRBJ1-4, with a possible D match to TRBD1 (6 bases). V was shortened by 6 bases and J by 8 bases, with 22 bases between the two germline ends. The germline gives CDR1 SQVTM, CDR2 ANQGSEA. The CDR3 has 15 amino acids. This CDR3 reads CSVLGRGEKGEKLFF. DNA of the CDR3: TGCAGCGTCCTGGGCAGGGGAGAGAAAGGGGAAAAACTGTTTTTT.

This clonotype has only one observation. This sequence joins TRBV4-1 and TRBJ2-4; D is undetermined. The CDR3 consists of 12 residues. The germline gives CDR1 MGHRA, CDR2 YSYEKL. Deletions cut 5 bases from V and 7 bases from J, with 9 bases between. CDR3 sequence reads: CASSSGLNIQYF. The DNA of the CDR3 is TGCGCCAGCAGCTCCGGCCTTAACATTCAGTACTTC.

The rearrangement links TRBV20-1 to TRBJ2-5, with unresolved D. This CDR3 has 12 residues. Germline CDR1 DFQATT, CDR2 SNEGSKA (reference sequence). Trimming removed 2 bases from V and 3 bases from J, with 7 bases in between. CDR3 sequence: CSARSGEETQYF. The CDR3 bases are TGCAGTGCTAGAAGTGGAGAAGAGACCCAGTACTTC.